The 30 T cell receptor beta chains reported below all come from one sample, sequenced in a study of blood T cell repertoires in COVID-19. Assay used: immunoSEQ multiplex PCR; TCRdb lists only in-frame clones, some missing. The data show about 180,000 clones, approximately 88% seen once. Sequencing was carried out using peripheral blood. The receptors stem from a woman aged 40 to 55 with COVID-19, enrolled during active disease.

V is TRBV4-2 and J is TRBJ2-3; 9 positions agree with TRBD2. Trimming at V came to 1 base and at J to 2 bases, leaving 1 base not matched to a gene. The CDR3 has 15 residues. Germline V CDR1 and CDR2: LGHNA, YNFKEQ. CDR3 nucleotides: TGTGCCAGCAGCCAAGGACTAGCGGACACAGATACGCAGTATTTT. Protein: CASSQGLADTDTQYF.

The chain links TRBV19 to TRBJ2-1; a possible D gene is TRBD2 (6 bases). V shed 7 bases and J shed 4 bases, with 20 bases lying between them. The CDR3 sequence is 16 residues long. Looked up from germline, CDR1 is LNHDA and CDR2 is SQIVND (reference sequence). The CDR3 is CASTISWDSGYNEQFF. The CDR3 region has the DNA TGTGCCAGTACCATATCTTGGGATAGCGGATACAATGAGCAGTTCTTC.

For the CDR3, the DNA is TGTGCCAGTAGTATAGCTCTACAGGGGGCTCGGGGCTACACCTTC. This codes for CASSIALQGARGYTF. This chain links TRBV19 with TRBJ1-2, with TRBD1 matching over 9 bases. Unmatched junction bases numbered 8, after V lost 1 base and J lost 8 bases. The CDR3 sequence is 15 residues long. The germline CDR1 and CDR2 sequences are LNHDA and SQIVND (reference sequence).

DNA of the CDR3: TGTGCCAGCTCAACCTTAACCCAGGGGTACGGAAACACCATATATTTT. This translates into CASSTLTQGYGNTIYF. The chain carries TRBV28 and TRBJ1-3; tentatively, D is TRBD1 (6 bases). Trimming cost V 8 bases and J 4 bases, with 21 bases left between them. Per germline, CDR1 MDHEN and CDR2 SYDVKM. This CDR3 is 16 amino acids long.

The rearrangement links TRBV28 to TRBJ1-6; TRBD1 is a possible D gene (6 bases). CDR1 is MDHEN and CDR2 is SYDVKM in the germline V gene. This CDR3 contains 15 residues. V was shortened by 3 bases and J by 2 bases, with 8 bases between the two germline ends. The CDR3 sequence is CASSFNRAYNSPLHF. The CDR3, as DNA: TGTGCCAGCAGTTTTAACAGGGCCTATAATTCACCCCTCCACTTT.

The chain has TRBV5-6 and TRBJ1-1, with a weak D call TRBD1 (5 bases). V lost 4 bases to trimming and J lost 11 bases, with 15 bases between them. Looked up from germline, CDR1 is SGHDT and CDR2 is YYEEEE. The CDR3 is 12 amino acids. This CDR3 is CASSAVPGLAFF. CDR3 bases: TGTGCCAGCAGCGCGGTCCCAGGGCTGGCTTTCTTT.

The chain links TRBV29-1 to TRBJ1-3, with a possible D match to TRBD1 (6 bases). There are 14 residues in the CDR3. Germline V lookup: CDR1 SQVTM, CDR2 ANQGSEA. Trimming took 1 base from V and 0 from J, leaving 7 bases between them. CDR3: CSVEVQGSGNTIYF. In nucleotides, the CDR3 is TGCAGCGTTGAAGTACAGGGCTCTGGAAACACCATATATTTT.

The chain links TRBV6-6 to TRBJ1-2; 8 positions match TRBD1. The CDR3 loop spans 15 amino acids. Looked up from germline, CDR1 is MNHNY and CDR2 is SVGAGI (reference sequence). The junction had 13 bases not matched to a gene; V was cut back by 5 bases and J by 8 bases. CDR3 sequence reads: CASSDLRGQVGGYTF. DNA for the CDR3: TGTGCCAGCAGTGATCTACGGGGACAGGTGGGGGGCTACACCTTC.

This chain joins TRBV5-6 and TRBJ1-2, with 7 positions matching TRBD1. The CDR3 consists of 17 residues. V trimming: 4 bases; J trimming: 4 bases; junction bases outside the gene matches: 16. Germline V gives CDR1 SGHDT, CDR2 YYEEEE. DNA for the CDR3: TGTGCCAGCAGCCGCCCCCCAAATACAGGGGCCCTCTATGGCTACACCTTC. The encoded protein is CASSRPPNTGALYGYTF.

This chain links TRBV6-2 or TRBV6-3 with TRBJ1-5, with D perhaps matching TRBD1 (5 bases). The CDR3 sequence is 13 residues long. V was trimmed by 4 bases and J by 7 bases, leaving 11 bases between them. In germline, CDR1 is MNHEY, CDR2 SVGEGT. CDR3 bases: TGTGCCAGCAGTTGGGGGGGTTTCCAGCCCCAGCATTTT. Residues: CASSWGGFQPQHF.

The gene calls are TRBV28 and TRBJ2-3; TRBD1 is a possible D gene (6 bases). This CDR3 has 17 amino acids. Trimming pared 7 bases from V and 3 bases from J, leaving 23 bases between. Germline CDR1 is MDHEN and CDR2 is SYDVKM. In DNA form, the CDR3 reads TGTGCCAGCATCGTATTTGGGGGCAGGAGGAGAACAGATACGCAGTATTTT. It is translated as CASIVFGGRRRTDTQYF. Based on the CDR3 plus reference TRBV28 and TRBJ2-3, the full variable domain is DVKVTQSSRYLVKRTGEKVFLECVQDMDHENMFWYRQDPGLGLRLIYFSYDVKMKEKGDIPEGYSVSREKKERFSLILESASTNQTSMYLCASIVFGGRRRTDTQYFGPGTRLTVL.

The chain links TRBV5-4 to TRBJ2-7; TRBD1 matches at 8 bases. This CDR3 is 14 amino acids long. Germline V gives CDR1 SGHNT, CDR2 YYREEE (reference sequence). J gave up 7 bases and V 1 base, and 7 bases lay outside the gene matches. CDR3 residues: CASSLRQGAREQYF. CDR3 coding DNA: TGTGCCAGCAGCTTGCGGCAGGGGGCGAGGGAGCAGTACTTC.

This chain joins TRBV5-1 and TRBJ1-6; possible D gene TRBD1, 6 bases. The CDR3 is 15 residues long. CDR1 and CDR2 from the germline V gene are SGHRS and YFSETQ. V lost 0 bases, J lost 11 bases, and 15 bases lay in between. DNA of the CDR3: TGCGCCAGCAGCTTGGACGGGGGCGGGGGGGCACCCCTCCACTTT. This translates into CASSLDGGGGAPLHF.

This chain connects TRBV3-1 (or the pseudogene TRBV3-2) to TRBJ2-3, with TRBD2 matching over 8 bases. Germline CDR1 is LGHDT and CDR2 is YNNKEL (reference sequence). The CDR3 is 15 residues long. Germline trimming cut 2 bases from V and 4 bases from J; bases unmatched to any gene: 5. The CDR3 nucleotides read TGTGCCAGCAGCCAATACGGGGGGGCCGCAGATACGCAGTATTTT. It codes for CASSQYGGAADTQYF.

J is TRBJ2-7 and V is TRBV6-5; TRBD1 matches at 8 bases. CDR1 and CDR2 from the germline V gene are MNHEY and SVGAGI. The CDR3 consists of 15 residues. With V trimmed by 2 bases and J by 0 bases, 3 bases remained unmatched. CDR3 coding DNA: TGTGCCAGCAGTTACCCGACAGGGGCCTCCTACGAGCAGTACTTC. This gives the protein CASSYPTGASYEQYF.

The V gene is TRBV5-1, the J gene TRBJ2-3; D may be TRBD2 (7 bases). The germline V and J ends were trimmed by 4 bases and 2 bases, with 14 bases remaining between them. CDR3 size: 15 residues. CDR1 and CDR2 (germline): SGHRS, YFSETQ. CDR3 bases: TGCGCCAGCAGCCCCCCGGGGGGCACCACAGATACGCAGTATTTT. This translates into CASSPPGGTTDTQYF.

The gene calls are TRBV7-3 and TRBJ1-2; D remains unclear. This CDR3 spans 12 amino acids. Germline CDR1 and CDR2: SGHTA and FQGTGA. The V end lost 5 bases, the J end lost 0 bases, and 4 bases lay between the germline ends. The CDR3 coding sequence is TGTGCCAGCAGCGCGACTAACTATGGCTACACCTTC. This codes for CASSATNYGYTF.

The chain couples TRBV10-1 to TRBJ2-7; 10 positions match TRBD2. From germline, CDR1 is WNHNN and CDR2 SYGVQD (reference sequence). The CDR3 contains 14 residues. J gave up 7 bases and V 10 bases, and 13 bases lay outside the gene matches. Here the CDR3 reads CATESGGAIGEQYF. The CDR3 DNA is TGCGCCACCGAAAGCGGGGGGGCAATCGGTGAGCAGTACTTC.

The V and J genes are TRBV28 and TRBJ2-3, with no clear D. The CDR3 length is 12 residues. The V end lost 1 base, the J end lost 13 bases, and 12 bases lay between the germline ends. CDR1 and CDR2 (germline): MDHEN, SYDVKM. The CDR3 coding sequence is TGTGCCAGCAGTTTATCGGGTGGAGAAGAGTATTTT. Amino acid sequence: CASSLSGGEEYF.

This clone was found once. V is TRBV5-6 and J is TRBJ1-2, with no clear D. Trimming took 0 bases from V and 4 from J, leaving 10 bases between them. The CDR3 length is 14 residues. Germline assignment: CDR1 SGHDT and CDR2 YYEEEE. CDR3 coding DNA: TGTGCCAGCAGCTTGGGGGTCAGGTTCTATGGCTACACCTTC. Amino acid sequence: CASSLGVRFYGYTF.

The chain recombines TRBV29-1 with TRBJ1-1, with a weak D call TRBD1 (5 bases). The V and J ends lost 6 bases and 4 bases respectively, with 15 bases between them. The CDR3 runs to 13 residues. Germline loops: CDR1 SQVTM, CDR2 ANQGSEA. The CDR3, as DNA: TGCAGCGTCGAAATATATGGGGCCACTGAAGCTTTCTTT. Its protein is CSVEIYGATEAFF.

This chain connects TRBV10-3 to TRBJ2-7, with a weak D call TRBD2 (5 bases). V lost 4 bases and J 5 bases, leaving 21 bases between the germline ends. CDR3 length: 16 residues. Looked up from germline, CDR1 is ENHRY and CDR2 is SYGVKD. The CDR3 spells CAISGSWEPDPHEQYF. CDR3 DNA sequence: TGTGCCATCAGTGGATCGTGGGAGCCGGACCCCCACGAGCAGTACTTC.

J is TRBJ2-2 and V is TRBV6-4; a possible D gene is TRBD1 (6 bases). CDR1 and CDR2 from the germline V gene are MRHNA and SNTAGT. With 7 bases removed from V and 4 bases from J, the gap between germline ends came to 7 bases. There are 12 residues in the CDR3. CDR3 DNA sequence: TGTGCCAGCAAACAGGGCACCGGGGAGCTGTTTTTT. It specifies CASKQGTGELFF.

This clone was counted a single time. V gene TRBV6-5 combines with J gene TRBJ1-1; 9 bases are shared with TRBD1. In germline, CDR1 is MNHEY, CDR2 SVGAGI. Trimming cost V 6 bases and J 7 bases; bases outside gene matches: 9. The CDR3 has 14 amino acids. In DNA form, the CDR3 reads TGTGCCAGCAGGACACAGGGGGCTGGAAATGAAGCTTTCTTT. It is translated as CASRTQGAGNEAFF.

This chain uses TRBV25-1 with TRBJ1-4; 9 positions match TRBD1. This CDR3 has 14 residues. Germline V lookup: CDR1 MGHDK, CDR2 SYGVNS. The V and J ends lost 1 base and 8 bases, in that order; junction bases with no gene match: 2. The CDR3: CASSEWDRDEKLFF. The CDR3 DNA is TGTGCCAGCAGTGAATGGGACAGGGACGAAAAACTGTTTTTT.

This clone has just one count. The V gene is TRBV7-8, the J gene TRBJ1-5; D unclear. This CDR3 has 14 residues. Germline-derived CDR1 and CDR2 are SGHVS and FQNEAQ. The V end lost 6 bases, the J end lost 3 bases, and 12 bases lay between the germline ends. CDR3 amino acids: CASRVEGFNQPQHF. The CDR3 nucleotides read TGTGCCAGCAGAGTAGAGGGTTTCAATCAGCCCCAGCATTTT.

This clone showed up just once. The chain carries TRBV7-2 and TRBJ2-4; TRBD2 matches 13 bases. The germline V gene encodes CDR1 SGHTA and CDR2 FQGNSA. V lost 5 bases to trimming and J lost 2 bases; unmatched junction nucleotides: 9. This CDR3 spans 18 amino acids. CDR3 DNA sequence: TGTGCCAGCAGCCCCTGGACTAGCGGGAGATTGACCAAAAACATTCAGTACTTC. It encodes CASSPWTSGRLTKNIQYF.

In its sample, this clone was seen a few times. The rearrangement joins TRBV5-1 to TRBJ1-5; no reliable D call. This CDR3 region has 15 residues. V gave up 0 bases and J gave up 1 base, with 8 bases separating them. Germline V gives CDR1 SGHRS, CDR2 YFSETQ. The CDR3 region is CASSLGGLSNQPQHF. The CDR3 nucleotides are TGCGCCAGCAGCTTGGGAGGACTCAGCAATCAGCCCCAGCATTTT.

This sequence joins TRBV11-2 and TRBJ2-3; possible D gene TRBD1, 6 bases. Germline V CDR1 and CDR2: SGHAT, FQNNGV. Trimming stripped 2 bases from V and 0 bases from J, with 9 bases between. This CDR3 spans 15 amino acids. The CDR3 DNA reads as TGTGCCAGCAGCTTAAGGGGGACGAGCACAGATACGCAGTATTTT. Its translation is CASSLRGTSTDTQYF.

The chain uses TRBV5-4 and TRBJ1-2; the D gene is possibly TRBD1 (6 bases). Per germline, CDR1 SGHNT and CDR2 YYREEE (reference sequence). The V gene lost 3 bases and the J gene lost 6 bases, with 12 bases spanning the gap. The CDR3 runs 13 residues. The CDR3 protein is CASSSGTRNGYTF. As DNA, the CDR3 is TGTGCCAGCAGCTCCGGGACACGGAATGGCTACACCTTC.